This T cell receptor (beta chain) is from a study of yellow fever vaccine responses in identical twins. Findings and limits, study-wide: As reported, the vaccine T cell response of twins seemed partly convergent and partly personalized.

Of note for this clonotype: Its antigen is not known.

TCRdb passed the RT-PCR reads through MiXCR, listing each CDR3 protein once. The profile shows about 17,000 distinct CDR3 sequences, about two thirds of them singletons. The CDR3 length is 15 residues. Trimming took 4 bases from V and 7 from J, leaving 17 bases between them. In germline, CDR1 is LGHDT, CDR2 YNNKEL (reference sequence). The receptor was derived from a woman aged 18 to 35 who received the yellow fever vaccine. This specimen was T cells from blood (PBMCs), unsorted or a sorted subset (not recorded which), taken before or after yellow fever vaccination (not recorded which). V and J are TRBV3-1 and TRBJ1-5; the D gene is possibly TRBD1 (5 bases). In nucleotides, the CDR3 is TGTGCCAGCAGCCCCGTTCGGGGGTCGCGGCAGCCCCAGCATTTT. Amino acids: CASSPVRGSRQPQHF.